The sequence of this TCR beta chain was determined in a study of cytotoxic CD8 clonotypes in ibrutinib-treated CLL. Losses at the gene ends were 1 base for V and 4 bases for J; bases not matched to a gene: 4. The germline V gene encodes CDR1 SGHTA and CDR2 FQGTGA. CDR3 length equals 16 residues. Profiling relied on immunoSEQ multiplex PCR, and the TCRdb table lists in-frame clones only, not all of them. The sample lists about 13,000 clones, roughly 70% occurring once. This clonotype originated in a human donor with chronic lymphocytic leukemia. V gene TRBV7-3 combines with J gene TRBJ2-3, with TRBD2 matching 11 bases. Sequenced material: PBMCs, taken before ibrutinib treatment. The CDR3 spells CASSLNSGGVADTQYF. In DNA, the CDR3 is TGTGCCAGCAGCTTAAATAGCGGGGGGGTCGCAGATACGCAGTATTTT.